The sequence of this T cell receptor (beta chain) was determined in a study of cytomegalovirus exposure and HLA in healthy donors. Trimming took 2 bases from V and 13 from J; bases not matched to a gene: 5. The CDR3 is made up of 12 amino acids. From germline, CDR1 is MNHEY and CDR2 SMNVEV (reference sequence). Primers for the PCR totalled 60 Vbeta and 13 Jbeta. The repertoire was sequenced with immunoSEQ multiplex PCR; TCRdb's copy has only in-frame clones and lacks some. The sample yields 150,000 to 200,000 clones, approximately 85% seen once. The sequence came from a man aged 18 to 30 in good health and CMV-seropositive. Sequencing was carried out using PBMCs. J is TRBJ2-3 and V is TRBV27, with TRBD1 identical over 8 bases. The CDR3 protein is CASSLPDREEYF. CDR3 DNA: TGTGCCAGCAGTTTACCGGACAGGGAGGAGTATTTT.